This T cell receptor (beta chain) was sequenced during a study of graft-versus-host responses after intestinal transplantation. Across the study: The study gave all recipients anti-thymocyte globulin induction, then tacrolimus and steroids for approximately three years. Study outcomes and limitations: Allografts carried high graft-versus-host to host-versus-graft clonal ratios in patients having graft-donor T cell macrochimerism.

The repertoire was sequenced with immunoSEQ multiplex PCR; TCRdb's copy has only in-frame clones and lacks some. The sample carries approximately 75,000 clones, 85% to 90% recorded once. A note on this clone: Its specificity is not known.

V was pared by 4 bases and J by 4 bases, with 5 bases of the junction left unmatched. This CDR3 comprises 14 residues. In germline, CDR1 is LGHNT, CDR2 FRNRAP. The origin of this receptor is a human donor who was the organ donor for an intestinal transplant. The specimen was unstimulated CD8+ T cells sorted from spleen or lymph node cells, collected before transplant. The rearrangement uses TRBV12-5 and TRBJ2-3; TRBD1 aligns across 7 bases. CDR3 amino acids: CASGSTGQSDTQYF. The CDR3 nucleotides are TGTGCTAGTGGTTCGACAGGGCAATCAGATACGCAGTATTTT.